This TCR beta chain was found in a study of T cells in Graves' hyperthyroidism and ophthalmopathy. A single count supports this clonotype. CDR1 and CDR2 from the germline V gene are LNHNV and YYDKDF (reference sequence). The CDR3 runs 17 residues. The J segment lost 3 bases and the V segment lost 3 bases, leaving 5 bases of the junction unmatched. TCR beta CDR3 sequences were amplified from RNA transcripts. With the HTBI primer set, the TCR CDR3 went through a first round of RT-PCR. MiXCR was run by TCRdb on the multiplex PCR reads, yielding one entry per CDR3 protein. The data hold approximately 870,000 distinct CDR3 sequences, with 35% to 45% observed a single time.

Sequenced material: blood. V and J are TRBV15 and TRBJ2-7; 16 bases align to TRBD2. The sequence derives from a man between 18 and 29 years old with Graves' hyperthyroidism. CDR3 region: CATSSTGTSGRVYEQYF. The CDR3 nucleotides are TGTGCCACCAGCAGCACCGGGACTAGCGGGAGGGTCTACGAGCAGTACTTC.